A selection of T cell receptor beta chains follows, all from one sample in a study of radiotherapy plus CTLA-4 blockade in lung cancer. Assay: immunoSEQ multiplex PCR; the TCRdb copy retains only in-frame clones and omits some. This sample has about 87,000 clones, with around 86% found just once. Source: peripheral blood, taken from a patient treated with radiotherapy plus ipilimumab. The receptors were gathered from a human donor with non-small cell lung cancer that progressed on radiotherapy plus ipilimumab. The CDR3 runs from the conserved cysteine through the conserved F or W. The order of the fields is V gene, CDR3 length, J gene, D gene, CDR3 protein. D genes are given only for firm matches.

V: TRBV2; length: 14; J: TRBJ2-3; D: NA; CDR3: CASSGGRGTDTQYF
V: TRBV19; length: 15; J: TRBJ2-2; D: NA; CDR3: CASSSAGILAGELFF
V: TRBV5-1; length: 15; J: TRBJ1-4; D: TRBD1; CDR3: CASSPMTGGNEKLFF
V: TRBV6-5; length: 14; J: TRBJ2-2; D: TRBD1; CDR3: CASSWDRNTGELFF
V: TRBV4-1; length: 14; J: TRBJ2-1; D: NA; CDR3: CASSLHPGPRPQFF
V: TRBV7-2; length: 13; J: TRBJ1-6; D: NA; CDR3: CASSLGYRSPLHF
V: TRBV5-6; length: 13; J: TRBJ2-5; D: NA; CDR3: CASSFRVGETQYF
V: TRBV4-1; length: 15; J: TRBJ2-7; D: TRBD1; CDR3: CASKVGTGDSYEQYF
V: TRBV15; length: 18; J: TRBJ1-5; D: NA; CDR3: CATSRDSPTDIANQPQHF
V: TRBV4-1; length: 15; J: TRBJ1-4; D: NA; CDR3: CASSLDQRYNEKLFF
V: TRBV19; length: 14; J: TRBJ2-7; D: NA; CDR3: CASSPTPDTYEQYF
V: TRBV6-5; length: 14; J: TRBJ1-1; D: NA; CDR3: CASTRSRGNTEAFF
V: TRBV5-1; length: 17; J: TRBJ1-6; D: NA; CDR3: CASSPWTDLDYNSPLHF
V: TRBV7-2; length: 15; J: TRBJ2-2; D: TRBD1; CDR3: CASTLTGVNTGELFF
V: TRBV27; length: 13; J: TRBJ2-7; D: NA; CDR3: CASSPISGREQYF
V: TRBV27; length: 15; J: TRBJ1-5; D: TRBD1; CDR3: CATRQGSYSNQPQHF
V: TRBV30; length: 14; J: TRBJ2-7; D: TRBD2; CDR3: CAWSVRGVPYEQYF
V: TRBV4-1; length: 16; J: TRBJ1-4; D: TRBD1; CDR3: CASRGRKGARAEKLFF
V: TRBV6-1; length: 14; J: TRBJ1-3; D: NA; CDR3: CASRREGSGNTIYF
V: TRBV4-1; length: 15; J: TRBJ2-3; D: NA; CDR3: CASSQDGAGWDTQYF
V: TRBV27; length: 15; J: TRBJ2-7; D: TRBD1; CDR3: CASSLLGTGVYEQYF
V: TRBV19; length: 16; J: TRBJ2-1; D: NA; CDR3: CASSIVGSPPSGEQFF
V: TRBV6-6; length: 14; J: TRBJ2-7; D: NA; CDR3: CASSYSNTRREQYF
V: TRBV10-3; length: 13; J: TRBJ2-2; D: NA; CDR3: CAISRQGTGELFF
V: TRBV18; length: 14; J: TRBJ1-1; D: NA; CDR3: CASQRRGLDTEAFF
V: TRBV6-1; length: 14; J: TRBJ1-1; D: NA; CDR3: CASSDSGRHTEAFF
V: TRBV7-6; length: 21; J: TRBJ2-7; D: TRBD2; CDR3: CASSLAPYLAASGLSSYEQYF
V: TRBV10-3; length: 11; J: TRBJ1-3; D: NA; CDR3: CAISAGNTIYF
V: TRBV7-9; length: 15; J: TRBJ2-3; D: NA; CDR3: CASTLRTGNTDTQYF
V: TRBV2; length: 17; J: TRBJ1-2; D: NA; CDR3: CASISGPGEGGPYGYTF
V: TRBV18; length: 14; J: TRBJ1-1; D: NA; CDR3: CASSPPSPATEAFF
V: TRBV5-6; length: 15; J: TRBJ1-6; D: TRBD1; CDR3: CASSYGQGGNSPLHF
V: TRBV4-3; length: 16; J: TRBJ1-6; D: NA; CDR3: CASSQDRGTYNSPLHF
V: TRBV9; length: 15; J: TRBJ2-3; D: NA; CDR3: CASSVWETPADTQYF
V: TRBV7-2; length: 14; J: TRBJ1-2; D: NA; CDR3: CASSLIRDRAGYTF
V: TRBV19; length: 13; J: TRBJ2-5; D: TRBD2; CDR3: CASGLATGETQYF
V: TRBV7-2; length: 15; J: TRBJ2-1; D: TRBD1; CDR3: CASSASGGSYNEQFF
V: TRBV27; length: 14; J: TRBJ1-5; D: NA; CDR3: CASSLVSRNQPQHF
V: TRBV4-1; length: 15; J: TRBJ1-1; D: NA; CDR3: CASSQEGHLNTEAFF
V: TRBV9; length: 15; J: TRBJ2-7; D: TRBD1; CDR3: CASSGGYRGWDEQYF
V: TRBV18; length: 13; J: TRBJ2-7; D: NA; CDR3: CASSPGLANEQYF
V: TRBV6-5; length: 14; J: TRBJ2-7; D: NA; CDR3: CASSYSQGFYEQYF
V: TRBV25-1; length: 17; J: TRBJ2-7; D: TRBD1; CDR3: CASSEYSTGGSFYEQYF
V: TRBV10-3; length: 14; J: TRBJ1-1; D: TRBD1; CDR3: CAMKSGTGNTEAFF
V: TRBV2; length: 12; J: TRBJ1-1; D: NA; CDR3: CASRAGVTEAFF
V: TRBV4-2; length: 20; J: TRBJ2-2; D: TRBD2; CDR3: CASSQATRTSGGVLTGELFF
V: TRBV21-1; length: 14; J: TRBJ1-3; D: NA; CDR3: CASSTKVPRLTIYF
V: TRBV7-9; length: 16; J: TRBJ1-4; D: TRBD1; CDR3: CASSSARGHDNEKLFF
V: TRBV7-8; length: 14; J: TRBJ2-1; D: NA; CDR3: CASSSTKTYNEQFF
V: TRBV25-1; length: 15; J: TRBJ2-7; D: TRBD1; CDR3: CASSAYRDSTYEQYF
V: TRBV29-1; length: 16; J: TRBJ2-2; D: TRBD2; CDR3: CSVEASAGRNTGELFF
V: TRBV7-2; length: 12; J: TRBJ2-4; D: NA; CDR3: CASSLGLGIQYF
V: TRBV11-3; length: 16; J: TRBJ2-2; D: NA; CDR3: CASSQTGTWTGGELFF
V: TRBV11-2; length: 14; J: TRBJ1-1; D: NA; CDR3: CASSLDDRVPEAFF
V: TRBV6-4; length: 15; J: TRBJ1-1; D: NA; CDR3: CASRPQGVGAAEAFF
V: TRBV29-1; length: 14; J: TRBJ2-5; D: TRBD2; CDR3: CSVASGGTQETQYF
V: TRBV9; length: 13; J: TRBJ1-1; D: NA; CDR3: CASSGQENTEAFF
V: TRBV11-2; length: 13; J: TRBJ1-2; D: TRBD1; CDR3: CASSPSGGYGYTF
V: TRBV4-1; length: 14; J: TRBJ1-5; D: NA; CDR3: CASSQVLSNQPQHF